This T cell receptor beta chain was observed in a study of blood T cell repertoires in COVID-19. This clone was observed a handful of times. Resolution of symptoms, clearance, or two negative PCRs was present in recovered Cohort 3 donors. TCRdb's copy holds only in-frame clones and misses some; the assay was immunoSEQ multiplex PCR. The sample yields approximately 230,000 clones, around 89% seen once. The germline V gene encodes CDR1 KGHDR and CDR2 SFDVKD. The V gene end was trimmed by 4 bases and the J gene end by 4 bases; junction bases not matched to a gene: 2. This CDR3 is built from 13 residues. Sample: PBMCs or T cells enriched from blood (not recorded which). This clonotype originated in a woman in her twenties or thirties who had recovered from COVID-19. The V and J genes are TRBV24-1 and TRBJ1-1; TRBD1 aligns across 7 bases. The CDR3 loop is CATSEAGGTEAFF. The DNA of the CDR3 is TGTGCCACCAGTGAAGCAGGGGGCACTGAAGCTTTCTTT.